The sequence of this T cell receptor beta chain was determined in a study of shared clonotypes between healthy human individuals. Study outcomes and limitations: Read depth was anticipated to influence clonotype sharing among donors.

The germline CDR1 and CDR2 sequences are SQVTM and ANQGSEA. The junction had 5 bases not matched to a gene; V was cut back by 6 bases and J by 4 bases. CDR3 length: 12 amino acids. A remark on this clone: No antigen is known for it. The sample has other DNA sequences that encode this CDR3 too.

Repertoires were generated with immunoSEQ multiplex PCR, while TCRdb's copy carries only in-frame clones and drops some. The sample carries some 470,000 clones, over 65% recorded once. Sequencing was done on a sample of PBMCs. The sequence came from a woman between 40 and 50 years old in good health. Some clones in this sample may be carry-over from other donors' samples. This sequence joins TRBV29-1 and TRBJ1-2, with 7 positions matching TRBD1. Here the CDR3 DNA reads TGCAGCGTCGGGACAGAGGGCTATGGCTACACCTTC. As protein: CSVGTEGYGYTF. Drawing the rest from reference TRBV29-1 and TRBJ1-2, the complete variable domain is SAVISQKPSRDICQRGTSLTIQCQVDSQVTMMFWYRQQPGQSLTLIATANQGSEATYESGFVIDKFPISRPNLTFSTLTVSNMSPEDSSIYLCSVGTEGYGYTFGSGTRLTVV.